A single sample gave rise to the 9 T cell receptor beta chains below, sequenced in a study of blood T cell repertoires in COVID-19. Repertoires were generated with immunoSEQ multiplex PCR, while TCRdb's copy carries only in-frame clones and drops some. The data show hundreds of thousands of clones, with roughly 90% seen just once and around 13% held by the top ten. The sequencing sample was made of peripheral blood. All receptors derive from a woman in her 70s with COVID-19, enrolled during active disease.

This chain connects TRBV19 to TRBJ1-4; a weak D match, TRBD1 (6 bases). CDR1 and CDR2 (germline): LNHDA, SQIVND (reference sequence). V was cut by 3 bases and J by 4 bases, with 15 bases left in between. The CDR3 is 16 amino acids. The chain's CDR3 is CASSIAGTLSNEKLFF. Written as DNA, the CDR3 is TGTGCCAGTAGTATCGCTGGGACATTAAGTAATGAAAAACTGTTTTTT.

The chain has TRBV15 and TRBJ2-1; 10 bases agree with TRBD2. V was clipped by 5 bases and J by 8 bases; unmatched bases: 12. Germline CDR1 LNHNV, CDR2 YYDKDF (reference sequence). The CDR3 is 16 amino acids. The chain's CDR3 is CATSSNKGLASHEQFF. CDR3 sequence (DNA): TGTGCCACCAGCTCCAATAAGGGACTAGCGAGCCATGAGCAGTTCTTC. Drawing the rest from reference TRBV15 and TRBJ2-1, the complete variable domain is DAMVIQNPRYQVTQFGKPVTLSCSQTLNHNVMYWYQQKSSQAPKLLFHYYDKDFNNEADTPDNFQSRRPNTSFCFLDIRSPGLGDTAMYLCATSSNKGLASHEQFFGPGTRLTVL.

This chain connects TRBV30 to TRBJ2-3; 7 bases map to TRBD1. Per germline, CDR1 GTSNPN and CDR2 SVGIG (reference sequence). The CDR3 contains 13 residues. After removal of 1 base from V and 5 bases from J, the junction contained 3 bases not matched to a gene. This CDR3 reads CAWSADREDTQYF. CDR3 sequence (DNA): TGTGCCTGGAGTGCCGACAGGGAAGATACGCAGTATTTT.

The V call is TRBV19, the J call TRBJ1-1; 7 bases are a match to TRBD1. CDR1 and CDR2 from the germline V gene are LNHDA and SQIVND (reference sequence). The ends lost 3 bases at V and 1 base at J; junction bases unmatched: 2. The CDR3 spans 14 residues. CDR3 protein: CASSIGTENTEAFF. For the CDR3, the DNA is TGTGCCAGTAGTATTGGGACAGAGAACACTGAAGCTTTCTTT.

The V call is TRBV27, the J call TRBJ1-4; 10 bases align to TRBD1. Per germline, CDR1 MNHEY and CDR2 SMNVEV (reference sequence). This CDR3 spans 16 amino acids. J lost 8 bases, V lost 6 bases, and 12 bases had no gene match. The CDR3 DNA reads as TGTGCCAGCAGACCTAACCGGGACAGGGGACTCGAAAAACTGTTTTTT. Translated: CASRPNRDRGLEKLFF.

The gene calls are TRBV7-9 and TRBJ1-1, with D possibly being TRBD1 (5 bases). The CDR3 length is 14 residues. CDR1 is SEHNR and CDR2 is FQNEAQ in the germline V gene (reference sequence). The ends were cut back, 1 base at V and 0 bases at J, with 6 bases in the middle. The CDR3 sequence is CASSLEGMNTEAFF. CDR3 coding DNA: TGTGCCAGCAGCTTAGAGGGGATGAACACTGAAGCTTTCTTT. The complete variable domain, with remaining parts taken from reference TRBV7-9 and TRBJ1-1, reads DTGVSQNPRHKITKRGQNVTFRCDPISEHNRLYWYRQTLGQGPEFLTYFQNEAQLEKSRLLSDRFSAERPKGSFSTLEIQRTEQGDSAMYLCASSLEGMNTEAFFGQGTRLTVV.

V is TRBV2 and J is TRBJ1-4; the D gene is possibly TRBD1 (6 bases). CDR3 length: 15 residues. Germline values: CDR1 SNHLY, CDR2 FYNNEI. Deletions cut 1 base from V and 4 bases from J, with 10 bases between. The CDR3 DNA reads TGTGCCAGCAGTGAAGGTACAGGGATTAATGAAAAACTGTTTTTT. It encodes CASSEGTGINEKLFF.

CDR3 protein: CASSFGLALISNSPLHF. The CDR3 nucleotides are TGTGCCAGCAGCTTCGGACTGGCCCTTATTTCTAATTCACCCCTCCACTTT. The V gene is TRBV5-8, the J gene TRBJ1-6; D ambiguous. The V end was cut by 2 bases, the J end by 6 bases, with 18 bases between. Germline CDR1 SGHTS, CDR2 YDEGEE. This CDR3 comprises 17 residues. The variable domain in full, with the rest retrieved from reference TRBV5-8 and TRBJ1-6, is EAGVTQSPTHLIKTRGQQATLRCSPISGHTSVYWYQQALGLGLQFLLWYDEGEERNRGNFPPRFSGRQFPNYSSELNVNALELEDSALYLCASSFGLALISNSPLHFGNGTRLTVT.

V is TRBV6-5 and J is TRBJ1-1; D not resolved. Trimming left V 0 bases short and J 3 bases short, with 14 bases between. The CDR3 is 16 amino acids. CDR1 is MNHEY and CDR2 is SVGAGI in the germline V gene. The CDR3 nucleotides are TGTGCCAGCAGTTACTCGATAGGCAGCCTAGACACTGAAGCTTTCTTT. Protein product: CASSYSIGSLDTEAFF.